This T cell receptor (beta chain) was sequenced during a study of T-cell reconstitution after alpha-beta-depleted transplantation in children. Unique molecular identifiers were incorporated when the TCRbeta library was constructed. Via MiXCR, TCRdb re-called the PCR reads, giving one row per CDR3 protein. The sample includes fewer than 500,000 distinct CDR3 sequences, 43% of them seen just once. Whole-study findings and limits: Alpha-beta T cells present about two months after transplant were reported to originate from several hundred expanded graft clones. TCRbeta diversity was high at day 60 in some patients (a result of surviving recipient T cells and thymic progenitors). T-cell numbers and diversity, one year after transplant, stemmed largely from T cells that were newly produced.

Only a few counts were recorded for this clonotype. The target antigen is unknown. V was shortened by 5 bases and J by 2 bases, with 9 bases between the two germline ends. CDR3 length: 13 residues. CDR1 is LNHNV and CDR2 is YYDKDF in the germline V gene (reference sequence). Material: PBMCs, obtained before TCRalphabeta/CD19-depleted stem cell transplant. The chain joins TRBV15 to TRBJ1-2, with D perhaps matching TRBD1 (5 bases). This sequence originates from a girl under 10 years old with aplastic anemia, due to receive a stem cell transplant. The CDR3 nucleotides read TGTGCCACCAGCCGAGGGGCCAACTATGGCTACACCTTC. This gives the protein CATSRGANYGYTF.